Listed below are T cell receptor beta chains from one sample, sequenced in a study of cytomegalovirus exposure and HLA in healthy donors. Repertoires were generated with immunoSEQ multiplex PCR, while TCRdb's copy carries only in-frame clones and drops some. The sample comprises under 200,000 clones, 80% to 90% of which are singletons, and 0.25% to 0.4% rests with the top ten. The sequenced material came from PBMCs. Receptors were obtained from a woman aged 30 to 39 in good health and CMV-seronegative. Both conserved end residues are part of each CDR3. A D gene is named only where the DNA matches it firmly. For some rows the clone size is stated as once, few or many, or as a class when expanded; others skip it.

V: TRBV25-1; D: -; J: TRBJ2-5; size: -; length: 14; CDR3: CASSEYLAQETQYF; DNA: TGTGCCAGCAGTGAATATTTGGCCCAAGAGACCCAGTACTTC
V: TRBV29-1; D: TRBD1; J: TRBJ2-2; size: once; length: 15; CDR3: CSAVRQGAKTGELFF; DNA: TGCAGCGCAGTTCGACAGGGGGCAAAGACCGGGGAGCTGTTTTTT
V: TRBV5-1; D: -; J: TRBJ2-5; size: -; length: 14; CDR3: CASSFDSPRETQYF; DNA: TGCGCCAGCAGCTTCGACAGCCCGCGGGAGACCCAGTACTTC
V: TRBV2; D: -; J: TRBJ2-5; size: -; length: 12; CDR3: CASSAMGGTQYF; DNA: TGTGCCAGCAGTGCGATGGGGGGGACCCAGTACTTC
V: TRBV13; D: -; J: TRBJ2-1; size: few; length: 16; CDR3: CASSPRTGDSYNEQFF; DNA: TGTGCCAGCAGCCCCCGGACGGGAGACTCCTACAATGAGCAGTTCTTC
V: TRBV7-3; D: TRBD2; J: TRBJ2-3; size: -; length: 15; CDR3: CASSPAGRLGDTQYF; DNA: TGTGCCAGCAGCCCAGCGGGGCGGCTGGGGGATACGCAGTATTTT
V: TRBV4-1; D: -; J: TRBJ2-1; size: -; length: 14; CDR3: CASSQAILYNEQFF; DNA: TGCGCCAGCAGCCAAGCGATACTCTACAATGAGCAGTTCTTC
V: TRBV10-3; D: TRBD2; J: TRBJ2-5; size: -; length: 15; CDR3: CAISEGTSGSLEQYF; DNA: TGTGCCATCAGTGAGGGGACTAGCGGATCCCTAGAGCAGTACTTC
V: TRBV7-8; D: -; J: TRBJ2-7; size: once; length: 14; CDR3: CASSTTSGSYEQYF; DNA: TGTGCCAGCAGCACAACCTCAGGGTCGTACGAGCAGTACTTC
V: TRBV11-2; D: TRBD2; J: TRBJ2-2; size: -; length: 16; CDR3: CASSQGLAGVSGELFF; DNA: TGTGCCAGCAGCCAAGGACTAGCGGGAGTTTCCGGGGAGCTGTTTTTT
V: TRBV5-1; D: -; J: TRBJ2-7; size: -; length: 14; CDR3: CASSLTDLPYEQYF; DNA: TGCGCCAGCAGCTTGACAGACCTTCCCTACGAGCAGTACTTC
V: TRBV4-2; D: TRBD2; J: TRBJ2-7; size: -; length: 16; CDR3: CASSQLLAGEVDEQYF; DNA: TGTGCCAGCAGCCAACTATTAGCGGGAGAGGTCGACGAGCAGTACTTC
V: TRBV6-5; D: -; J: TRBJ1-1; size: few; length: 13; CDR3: CASSPVLGTEAFF; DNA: TGTGCCAGCAGCCCAGTGCTAGGAACCGAAGCTTTCTTT
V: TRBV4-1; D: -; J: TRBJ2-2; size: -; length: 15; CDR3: CASSQGPGDTGELFF; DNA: TGCGCCAGCAGCCAAGGCCCCGGGGACACCGGGGAGCTGTTTTTT
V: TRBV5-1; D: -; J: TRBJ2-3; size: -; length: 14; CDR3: CASSLEGGADTQYF; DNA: TGCGCCAGCAGCTTGGAGGGAGGCGCAGATACGCAGTATTTT
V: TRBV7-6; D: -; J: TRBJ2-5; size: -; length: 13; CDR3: CASSGRVEETQYF; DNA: TGTGCCAGCAGCGGCCGGGTAGAAGAGACCCAGTACTTC
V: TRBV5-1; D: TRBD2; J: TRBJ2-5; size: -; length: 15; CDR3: CASSSRLAGIQTQYF; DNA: TGCGCCAGCAGCTCTCGACTAGCGGGGATACAGACCCAGTACTTC
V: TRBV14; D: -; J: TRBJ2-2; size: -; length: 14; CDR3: CASSQVRDTGELFF; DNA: TGTGCCAGCAGCCAAGTCAGGGACACCGGGGAGCTGTTTTTT
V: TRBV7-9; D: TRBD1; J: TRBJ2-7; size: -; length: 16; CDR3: CASSGGKGTGLTEQYF; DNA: TGTGCCAGCAGCGGGGGAAAGGGGACAGGTTTAACCGAGCAGTACTTC
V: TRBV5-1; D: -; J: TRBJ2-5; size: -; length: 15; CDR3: CASSWRQGQGETQYF; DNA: TGCGCCAGCAGCTGGCGACAAGGCCAGGGAGAGACCCAGTACTTC
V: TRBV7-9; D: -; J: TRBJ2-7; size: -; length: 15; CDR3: CASSLGSGLAYEQYF; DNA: TGTGCCAGCAGCTTAGGCAGCGGCCTCGCCTACGAGCAGTACTTC
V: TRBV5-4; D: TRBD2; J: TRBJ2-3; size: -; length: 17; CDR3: CASSTGRAGGLLYTQYF; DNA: TGTGCCAGCAGCACAGGACGAGCGGGGGGTCTCCTCTATACGCAGTATTTT
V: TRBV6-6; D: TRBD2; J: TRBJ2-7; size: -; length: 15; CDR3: CASSYLAGGMNEQYF; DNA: TGTGCCAGCAGTTACTTGGCGGGGGGCATGAACGAGCAGTACTTC
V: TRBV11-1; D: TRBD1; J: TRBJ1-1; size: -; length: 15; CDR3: CASSSGDSWNTEAFF; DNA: TGTGCCAGCAGCTCCGGGGACAGTTGGAACACTGAAGCTTTCTTT
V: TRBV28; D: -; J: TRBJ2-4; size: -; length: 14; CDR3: CASIQQTGQNIQYF; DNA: TGTGCCAGCATTCAACAGACAGGCCAAAACATTCAGTACTTC